The rows below give T cell receptor beta chains drawn from one sample of a study of human T cells and chemical hapten exposure. TCRdb called the RACE reads again in MiXCR, with one record for every CDR3 protein. This sample has 25,000 to 35,000 distinct CDR3 sequences; around 7% occur once, and the top ten carry around a tenth. The specimen was whole blood. The receptors come from a human donor in good health. Some clones in this sample may be carry-over from other donors' samples. CDR3s include the opening cysteine and the closing phenylalanine or tryptophan. The D gene is left open where the match is weak. Some rows have no size entry. The others give once, few or many, or a class for an expanded clone.

v_gene	j_gene	abundance	d_gene	CDR3nt	CDR3aa
TRBV2	TRBJ1-1	-	TRBD1	TGTGCCAGCAGTTCACAGGGGTGGGGCACTGAAGCTTTCTTT	CASSSQGWGTEAFF
TRBV4-1	TRBJ2-3	-	-	TGCGCCAGCAGCCAAGTCAGTTTCGAAAGCCCAGTATTAGATACGCAGTATTTT	CASSQVSFESPVLDTQYF
TRBV10-1	TRBJ2-1	many	TRBD1	TGCGCCAGCAGTCCGGACAGGGGCACCTACAATGAGCAGTTCTTC	CASSPDRGTYNEQFF
TRBV10-3	TRBJ2-7	-	-	TGTGCCATCAGCGACCCGCCTAGCGACGAGCAGTACTTC	CAISDPPSDEQYF
TRBV15	TRBJ1-4	-	-	TGTGCCACCAGCAGAGATGATGAAAAACTGTTTTTT	CATSRDDEKLFF
TRBV4-1	TRBJ1-2	few	-	TGCGCCAGCAGCCAAGTAGGAAGGGCAGCTAACTATGGCTACACCTTC	CASSQVGRAANYGYTF
TRBV29-1	TRBJ2-3	many	-	TGCAGCGTTGAAGATCAGAAGGGATCGGTATATTTT	CSVEDQKGSVYF
TRBV29-1	TRBJ2-1	many	TRBD2	TGCAGCGTTGAAGGGACTAGCGGGGGTAAGGATGAGCAGTTCTTC	CSVEGTSGGKDEQFF
TRBV18	TRBJ2-3	many	-	TGTGCCAGCTCACTCACTAGCACAGATACGCAGTATTTT	CASSLTSTDTQYF
TRBV28	TRBJ2-3	many	TRBD1	TGTGCCAGCAGTTCCGGGACAGGGGGCGCAGATACGCAGTATTTT	CASSSGTGGADTQYF
TRBV10-3	TRBJ2-1	few	TRBD2	TGTGCCATCGCTAGCGGGACCCACAATGAGCAGTTCTTC	CAIASGTHNEQFF
TRBV20-1	TRBJ2-5	many	TRBD2	TGCAGTGCTAGCCCCACAGCGGGGGGCAGTGAGACCCAGTACTTC	CSASPTAGGSETQYF
TRBV12-5	TRBJ2-2	many	TRBD1	TGTGCTAGTGGTTCCTCAGGGGGCTCATACGGCGGGGAGCTGTTTTTT	CASGSSGGSYGGELFF
TRBV28	TRBJ2-5	few	TRBD1	TGTGCCAGCAGCCCGCAGGGGGCCGAAGAGACCCAGTACTTC	CASSPQGAEETQYF
TRBV7-8	TRBJ1-5	many	TRBD1	TGTGCCAGCAGCTCGAACTCAGGGGGCAGTCAGCCCCAGCATTTT	CASSSNSGGSQPQHF
TRBV3-1	TRBJ2-1	-	TRBD2	TGTGCCAGCAGCCAACGAACGAGACTAGCGGGAAGGAATGAGCAGTTCTTC	CASSQRTRLAGRNEQFF
TRBV10-3	TRBJ1-1	many	-	TGTGCCATCAGTGCACAGGTCGCCACCATGAACACTGAAGCTTTCTTT	CAISAQVATMNTEAFF
TRBV7-9	TRBJ2-2	few	-	TGTGCCAGCAGCTTAGCGGGAGAAGGGGAGCTGTTTTTT	CASSLAGEGELFF
TRBV6-2/TRBV6-3	TRBJ2-5	many	TRBD2	TGTGCCAGCAGTTACACTTCTAGCGGGGGGGCGTCGGACCAAGAGACCCAGTACTTC	CASSYTSSGGASDQETQYF
TRBV4-1	TRBJ2-3	many	-	TGCGCCAGCAGCCATCCTTCTAGGGGCGACACAGATACGCAGTATTTT	CASSHPSRGDTDTQYF
TRBV7-2	TRBJ1-5	medium-sized	-	TGTGCCAGCAGCTACCGTGATCAGCCCCAGCATTTT	CASSYRDQPQHF
TRBV15	TRBJ2-5	few	TRBD1	TGTGCCACCAGCGGAAGAGGGGGCGCAGAGACCCAGTACTTC	CATSGRGGAETQYF
TRBV5-4	TRBJ2-3	-	-	TGTGCCAGCAGCCTGTCGGGCGCCAACACAGATACGCAGTATTTT	CASSLSGANTDTQYF
TRBV5-8	TRBJ2-3	many	TRBD2	TGTGCCAGCAGTCGCGGGACTAGCGGGACTAGCACAGATACGCAGTATTTT	CASSRGTSGTSTDTQYF
TRBV14	TRBJ2-7	few	-	TGTGCCAGCAGCCCCCGACTAGTCTGGGGCAGCTCCTACGAGCAGTACTTC	CASSPRLVWGSSYEQYF
TRBV9	TRBJ1-3	-	-	TGTGCCAGCAGCGGGGGAGGCCAGGCCATAGGAAACACCATATATTTT	CASSGGGQAIGNTIYF
TRBV6-4	TRBJ2-1	-	-	TGTGCCAGCAACCAGGGGTTGGTTGATGAGCAGTTCTTC	CASNQGLVDEQFF
TRBV6-1	TRBJ2-1	-	TRBD1	TGTGCCAGCAGTGCCGGACCCGCGACAGGGGGCGATGAGCAGTTCTTC	CASSAGPATGGDEQFF
TRBV12-3/TRBV12-4	TRBJ2-1	few	-	TGTGCCAGCAGTCCGATGGCCGGTGCGAATGAGCAGTTCTTC	CASSPMAGANEQFF
TRBV3-1	TRBJ1-1	many	-	TGTGCCAGCAGCCCACGCCACGGGACTGAAGCTTTCTTT	CASSPRHGTEAFF
TRBV19	TRBJ1-2	-	-	TGTGCCAGTAGTAACCGACAGATCCAACAAAACTATGGCTACACCTTC	CASSNRQIQQNYGYTF
TRBV11-1	TRBJ1-1	-	-	TGTGCCAGCAGTCCTCAAGGGGAACAAGCTTTCTTT	CASSPQGEQAFF
TRBV10-2	TRBJ1-5	few	-	TGCGCCAGCAGTGACCGGGACCTTGGGAGCAATCAGCCCCAGCATTTT	CASSDRDLGSNQPQHF